Below, one T cell receptor beta chain is given with its context. Its antigen is currently unknown. The CDR3 sequence is 16 residues long. The V end lost 1 base, the J end lost 5 bases, and 17 bases lay between the germline ends. Germline values: CDR1 MDHEN, CDR2 SYDVKM. This sample is drawn from a study of PD-1 blockade in classical Hodgkin lymphoma. Findings and limits, study-wide: Possibly reflecting disease activity or prior therapy, repertoire differences have causes that remain undefined. By C4D1, CD4+ diversity increased significantly, especially in complete responders. Before treatment, TCR diversity in newly diagnosed patients was reportedly lower than in healthy donors. Any patient who commenced nivolumab under 1 year after ASCT was excluded.

As for time point: cycle 4 day 1 (C4D1), after five to seven weeks of nivolumab. Each and every patient relapsed after autologous stem cell transplantation, and patients got differing brentuximab vedotin exposure. Data came from immunoSEQ multiplex PCR; TCRdb stores just in-frame clones and leaves some out. The sample records about 90,000 clones, 90% being singletons. The gene calls are TRBV28 and TRBJ2-5, with TRBD2 as a possible D gene (6 bases). This TCR came from a human donor with classical Hodgkin lymphoma. Sample: peripheral blood mononuclear cells (PBMCs), taken before the fourth cycle of nivolumab. The CDR3 region is CASSLLQVGGGETQYF. The CDR3 DNA is TGTGCCAGCAGTTTATTACAGGTTGGAGGAGGGGAGACCCAGTACTTC.